This TCR beta chain was obtained from a study of control samples from healthy donors and cancer patients. The repertoire was sequenced with immunoSEQ multiplex PCR; TCRdb's copy has only in-frame clones and lacks some. The data contain about 130,000 clones, approximately 92% of them singletons. The CDR3 totals 12 residues. V was trimmed by 2 bases and J by 6 bases, leaving 7 bases between them. Germline V gene data show CDR1 as SEHNR and CDR2 as FQNEAQ (reference sequence). The source is a young man in good health. This chain links TRBV7-9 with TRBJ1-1, with unresolved D. The sequenced sample was blood. CDR3 DNA: TGTGCCAGCAGCTTAATCTTGTCTGAAGCTTTCTTT. It codes for CASSLILSEAFF.